This TCR beta chain was sequenced during a study of blood T cell repertoires in COVID-19. The age range of participants was roughly 18 to 90 years, with residence in 20 to 25 US areas. The germline V gene encodes CDR1 SGHNT and CDR2 YYREEE (reference sequence). This CDR3 has 13 amino acids. The V and J ends lost 1 base and 7 bases, in that order; junction bases with no gene match: 2. Only in-frame clones appear in the TCRdb table, and some are missing; sequencing was by immunoSEQ multiplex PCR. The table has about 300,000 clones, about nine tenths seen once. The chain combines TRBV5-4 with TRBJ1-2, with TRBD1 identical over 9 bases. This TCR was recovered from a woman between 45 and 65 years old who had been exposed to COVID-19. Specimen: PBMCs or T cells enriched from blood (not recorded which). CDR3 sequence reads: CASSLTGGSGYTF. The CDR3 bases are TGTGCCAGCAGCTTGACAGGGGGCTCTGGCTACACCTTC.